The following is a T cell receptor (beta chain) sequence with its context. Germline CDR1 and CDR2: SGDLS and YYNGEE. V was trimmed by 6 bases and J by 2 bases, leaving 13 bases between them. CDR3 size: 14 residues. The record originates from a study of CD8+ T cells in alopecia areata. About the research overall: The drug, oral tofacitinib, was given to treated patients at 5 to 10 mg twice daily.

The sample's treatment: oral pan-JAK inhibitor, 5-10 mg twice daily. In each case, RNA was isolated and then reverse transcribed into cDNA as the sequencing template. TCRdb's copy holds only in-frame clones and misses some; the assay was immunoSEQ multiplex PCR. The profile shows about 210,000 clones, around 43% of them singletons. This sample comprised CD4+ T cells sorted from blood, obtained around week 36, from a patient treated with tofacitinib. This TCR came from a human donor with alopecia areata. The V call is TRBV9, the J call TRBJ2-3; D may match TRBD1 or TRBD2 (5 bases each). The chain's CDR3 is CASTRRGDTDTQYF. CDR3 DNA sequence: TGTGCCAGCACTCGTCGAGGGGACACAGATACGCAGTATTTT.